The next 5 T cell receptor beta chains were all read from a single sample in a study of lymphopenia after photon versus proton radiotherapy. Using immunoSEQ multiplex PCR, the repertoire was profiled, and TCRdb retains in-frame clones only, with some absent. Found here are about 160,000 clones, about 88% of them singletons; the top ten hold approximately 4.7%. The specimen comprised peripheral blood, sampled from a patient treated with photon-based radiotherapy. The source is a man aged 50 to 60 with gastric cancer.

The chain employs TRBV2 and TRBJ2-1, with TRBD1 identical over 7 bases. The CDR3 has 9 amino acids. CDR1 and CDR2 (germline): SNHLY, FYNNEI. The CDR3 DNA reads as TGTGCTACAGGGGATGAGCAGTTCTTC. Its protein product is CATGDEQFF.

The chain recombines TRBV15 with TRBJ2-2; D is uncertain. Trimming took 3 bases from V and 4 from J, leaving 12 bases between them. Per germline, CDR1 LNHNV and CDR2 YYDKDF (reference sequence). There are 15 residues in the CDR3. In nucleotides, the CDR3 is TGTGCCACCAGCAGGGCTAGGACGAGCACCGGGGAGCTGTTTTTT. Amino acids: CATSRARTSTGELFF. The complete variable domain, with remaining parts taken from reference TRBV15 and TRBJ2-2, reads DAMVIQNPRYQVTQFGKPVTLSCSQTLNHNVMYWYQQKSSQAPKLLFHYYDKDFNNEADTPDNFQSRRPNTSFCFLDIRSPGLGDTAMYLCATSRARTSTGELFFGEGSRLTVL.

The gene calls are TRBV6-5 and TRBJ1-3, with 8 bases that match TRBD1. Losses at the gene ends were 0 bases for V and 4 bases for J; bases not matched to a gene: 5. The V gene's germline CDR1 is MNHEY and CDR2 SVGAGI. The CDR3 sequence is 16 residues long. The CDR3 DNA sequence: TGTGCCAGCAGTTACTCTCAGGGGGCGACGGGAAACACCATATATTTT. Amino acid sequence: CASSYSQGATGNTIYF.

The V and J genes are TRBV7-2 and TRBJ1-5, with unresolved D. This CDR3 spans 15 amino acids. Germline CDR1 is SGHTA and CDR2 is FQGNSA. Trimming took 6 bases from V and 0 from J, leaving 12 bases between them. The CDR3 reads CASRVGSVSNQPQHF. The CDR3 DNA follows: TGTGCCAGCAGGGTGGGTTCCGTTAGCAATCAGCCCCAGCATTTT.

The gene calls are TRBV30 and TRBJ2-2; no reliable D call. Germline CDR1 and CDR2: GTSNPN and SVGIG (reference sequence). The V end was cut by 1 base, the J end by 7 bases, with 13 bases between. The CDR3 totals 14 residues. This CDR3 reads CAWSAPPMGGELFF. In DNA, the CDR3 is TGTGCCTGGAGTGCTCCGCCGATGGGCGGGGAGCTGTTTTTT.